This TCR beta chain originates from a study of CD8+CD57+ T cells in acquired aplastic anemia. About the study: Isolated CD4+ and CD8+ cells, once sorted, yielded DNA averaging roughly 3.2 ug.

Study-wide results and limits: Simpson's diversity of CD8+ cells was not significantly different in patients compared with controls. The same twenty-nine CD8+ CDR3 sequences occurred in patients and in controls.

This clonotype was observed at least ten times. Its antigen is currently unknown. Individuals selected for sequencing had exhibited CD8+CD57+ cell expansion on flow cytometry. Receipt of therapy had not occurred in any patient by the time of blood sampling. CDR3 length: 13 amino acids. Between the trimmed V and J ends, which lost 1 base and 1 base, there was a span of 5 bases. Germline CDR1 and CDR2: SGHDN and FVKESK. Profiles of TCR beta VDJ and CDR3 were generated from a genomic DNA template. TCRdb re-called the reads with MiXCR, one entry per CDR3 protein. The sample lists 200,000 to 250,000 distinct CDR3 sequences, around 46% seen once, with over 7.5% in the top ten.

Sequencing was carried out using sorted CD4+, CD8+, or CD8+CD57+ T cells (not recorded which) from PBMCs. The chain employs TRBV14 and TRBJ2-7; weak D call: TRBD1 (5 bases). The origin of this receptor is a human donor with aplastic anemia. CDR3 DNA sequence: TGTGCCAGCAGCCAAGGACAGTCCTACGAGCAGTACTTC. This sequence encodes CASSQGQSYEQYF. The variable domain in full, completed from reference TRBV14 and TRBJ2-7, reads EAGVTQFPSHSVIEKGQTVTLRCDPISGHDNLYWYRRVMGKEIKFLLHFVKESKQDESGMPNNRFLAERTGGTYSTLKVQPAELEDSGVYFCASSQGQSYEQYFGPGTRLTVT.